This TCR beta chain stems from a study of T cell responses to AZD1222 COVID-19 vaccine. General study points: The peak T cell response came first, and repertoires were sampled only after it. Among spike-specific TCRs, nearly half reportedly target unmutated variant regions. Females outnumbered males among donors, who were mostly white British; clonal diversity was possibly underestimated.

Concerning this clone itself: Its antigen is undetermined.

Only in-frame clones appear in the TCRdb table, and some are missing; sequencing was by immunoSEQ multiplex PCR. Here the sample spans about 130,000 clones, 92% being singletons. After removal of 4 bases from V and 8 bases from J, the junction contained 8 bases not matched to a gene. CDR3 length equals 13 residues. Germline CDR1 is SGHRS and CDR2 is YFSETQ. J is TRBJ1-2 and V is TRBV5-1; TRBD1 agrees at 7 bases. Sequenced here: peripheral blood, sampled on day 0 of AZD1222 vaccination. The clonotype was recovered from an adult in good health. The DNA for the CDR3 is TGCGCCAGCAGCCAGGAGGGAGGGGGCGGCTACACCTTC. It translates to CASSQEGGGGYTF.